This is a list of T cell receptor beta chains from one sample in a study of cytomegalovirus exposure and HLA in healthy donors. Generated by immunoSEQ multiplex PCR, the TCRdb table keeps only in-frame clones and is missing some. The profile shows approximately 130,000 clones, almost 85% of them singletons. Sequences were obtained from PBMCs. Source of these receptors: a young woman in good health and CMV-seronegative. Both conserved end residues are part of each CDR3. The D gene is left open where the match is weak. Not every row has a clone size; where given, it reads once, few, many or a size class.

>12|-|TRBJ2-7|TRBV28|-
TGTGCCAGCAGTTCCCAACTCTACGAGCAGTACTTC
CASSSQLYEQYF
>13|TRBD2|TRBJ2-5|TRBV4-1|-
TGCGCCAGCAGCCTAAGAGCGGGGGAGACCCAGTACTTC
CASSLRAGETQYF
>19|-|TRBJ1-1|TRBV28|-
TGTGCCAGCAGCCCACCGGGAGGGTATAGGGTGGTGGTGAACACTGAAGCTTTCTTT
CASSPPGGYRVVVNTEAFF
>17|-|TRBJ2-1|TRBV5-8|-
TGTGCCAGCTTCTTTGGGGGGGCGGTCGTCGGTTACAATGAGCAGTTCTTC
CASFFGGAVVGYNEQFF
>17|TRBD1|TRBJ1-5|TRBV29-1|-
TGCAGCGTTGAAGAGGGAGAAGACGAGACAGGGAATCAGCCCCAGCATTTT
CSVEEGEDETGNQPQHF
>16|TRBD2|TRBJ2-1|TRBV7-9|once
TGTGCCAGCAGCTCTAGGACTAGCGGGAGGTTGAATGAGCAGTTCTTC
CASSSRTSGRLNEQFF
>16|TRBD1|TRBJ1-3|TRBV18|once
TGTGCCAGCTCAAAGGGACAGCTCAACTCTGGAAACACCATATATTTT
CASSKGQLNSGNTIYF
>14|-|TRBJ2-5|TRBV5-1|-
TGCGCCAGCAGCTCGGGACACCTTGGGGAGACCCAGTACTTC
CASSSGHLGETQYF
>16|-|TRBJ2-2|TRBV4-1|-
TGCGCCAGCAGCCAATCTATGGGACACCTCACCGGGGAGCTGTTTTTT
CASSQSMGHLTGELFF
>12|-|TRBJ1-4|TRBV7-9|-
TGTGCCAGCAGGACGGGGGGCGAAAAACTGTTTTTT
CASRTGGEKLFF